This T cell receptor (beta chain) was sequenced in a study of early T cells in non-severe SARS-CoV-2 infection. The wider study: Investigators sequenced bulk RNA drawn from unsorted whole blood, and chains remained unpaired.

TCRdb processed the 5' RACE reads anew with MiXCR; each CDR3 protein has one entry. Counted here are approximately 57,000 distinct CDR3 sequences, around 13% occurring once; the ten biggest clones make up around 1.4%. Trimming took 3 bases from V and 4 from J, leaving 17 bases between them. Germline assignment: CDR1 SQVTM and CDR2 ANQGSEA. CDR3 length: 15 amino acids. The rearrangement joins TRBV29-1 to TRBJ2-3; TRBD1 is a possible D gene (6 bases). The sequenced material came from whole blood. The clonotype originates from an adult who was a healthcare worker with PCR-confirmed SARS-CoV-2 infection or an uninfected control (not recorded which). The CDR3 DNA sequence: TGCAGCGTTGAGAATAGGGGGAACGGTGCAGATACGCAGTATTTT. Protein sequence: CSVENRGNGADTQYF.